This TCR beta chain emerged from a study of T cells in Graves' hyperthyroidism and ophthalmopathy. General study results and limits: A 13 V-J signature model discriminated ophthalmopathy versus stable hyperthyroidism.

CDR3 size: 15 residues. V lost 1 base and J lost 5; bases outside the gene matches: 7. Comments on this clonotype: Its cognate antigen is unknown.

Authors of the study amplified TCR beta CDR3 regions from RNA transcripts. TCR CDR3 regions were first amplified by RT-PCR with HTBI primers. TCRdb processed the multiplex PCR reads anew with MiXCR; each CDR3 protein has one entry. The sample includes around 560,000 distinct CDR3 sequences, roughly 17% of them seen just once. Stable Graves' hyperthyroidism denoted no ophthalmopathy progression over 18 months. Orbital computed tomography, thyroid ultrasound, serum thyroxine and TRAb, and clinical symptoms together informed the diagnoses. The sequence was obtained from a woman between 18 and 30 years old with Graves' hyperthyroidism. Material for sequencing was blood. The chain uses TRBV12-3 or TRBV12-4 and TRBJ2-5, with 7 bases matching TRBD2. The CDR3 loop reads CASSLEVGGRETQYF. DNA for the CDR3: TGTGCCAGCAGTTTAGAAGTGGGAGGGAGGGAGACCCAGTACTTC.